One sample yielded the 21 T cell receptor beta chains listed below, sequenced in a study of early T cells in non-severe SARS-CoV-2 infection. Each CDR3 protein gets one entry after TCRdb re-called the 5' RACE reads with MiXCR. The sample includes more than 50,000 distinct CDR3 sequences, under 15% of them seen just once. This sample comprised whole blood, obtained at baseline. These receptors all come from an adult who was a healthcare worker with PCR-confirmed SARS-CoV-2 infection or an uninfected control (not recorded which).

J is TRBJ1-1 and V is TRBV6-5, with unresolved D. The CDR3 is made up of 12 amino acids. Germline V gives CDR1 MNHEY, CDR2 SVGAGI. V lost 5 bases to trimming and J lost 1 base, with 5 bases between them. The CDR3 is CASSGRNTEAFF. The CDR3 bases are TGTGCCAGCAGTGGCCGGAACACTGAAGCTTTCTTT.

The gene calls are TRBV5-1 and TRBJ2-5, with 8 bases matching TRBD2. Trimming cost V 4 bases and J 5 bases; bases outside gene matches: 13. CDR1 and CDR2 from the germline V gene are SGHRS and YFSETQ. This CDR3 spans 16 amino acids. The DNA for the CDR3 is TGCGCCAGCAGCCCGGGGACTAGTCTTCGCCTGGAGACCCAGTACTTC. It is translated as CASSPGTSLRLETQYF. The whole variable domain, remainder taken from reference TRBV5-1 and TRBJ2-5, is KAGVTQTPRYLIKTRGQQVTLSCSPISGHRSVSWYQQTPGQGLQFLFEYFSETQRNKGNFPGRFSGRQFSNSRSEMNVSTLELGDSALYLCASSPGTSLRLETQYFGPGTRLLVL.

As DNA, the CDR3 is TGTGCCAGCAGCCCAGTGGAGGGAGAGGCAGATACGCAGTATTTT. It specifies CASSPVEGEADTQYF. The gene calls are TRBV5-7 and TRBJ2-3; D might be TRBD2 (6 bases). TRBV5-7 is placed among ORFs of uncertain function. The CDR3 totals 15 residues. V lost 4 bases and J lost 4, with 16 bases in between.

This clonotype was observed a handful of times. The rearrangement joins TRBV25-1 to TRBJ1-2; D remains ambiguous. The CDR3 length is 13 residues. CDR1 and CDR2 (germline): MGHDK, SYGVNS. Between the trimmed V and J ends, which lost 4 bases and 0 bases, there was a span of 6 bases. The CDR3 DNA follows: TGTGCCAGCAGTGGGAATACTAACTATGGCTACACCTTC. Its protein product is CASSGNTNYGYTF.

The chain uses TRBV10-1 and TRBJ1-1; 7 bases fit TRBD1. The CDR3 consists of 14 residues. Losses at the gene ends were 5 bases for V and 7 bases for J; bases not matched to a gene: 10. CDR1 is WNHNN, CDR2 SYGVQD, per germline (reference sequence). The chain's CDR3 is CASSNRGEVSEAFF. DNA for the CDR3: TGCGCCAGCAGTAACAGGGGAGAAGTAAGTGAAGCTTTCTTT.

The chain is built from TRBV6-5 and TRBJ1-2; 9 bases are a match to TRBD1. Germline V CDR1 and CDR2: MNHEY, SVGAGI. The V gene end was trimmed by 7 bases and the J gene end by 5 bases; junction bases not matched to a gene: 8. The CDR3 is 14 residues long. The CDR3 DNA reads TGTGCCAGCAACACAGGGGGCGTTGGATATGGCTACACCTTC. Protein sequence: CASNTGGVGYGYTF.

This clonotype was found a few times. The chain recombines TRBV7-9 with TRBJ2-3, with unresolved D. Trimming removed 5 bases from V and 4 bases from J, with 13 bases in between. Germline lookup yields CDR1 SEHNR and CDR2 FQNEAQ (reference sequence). The CDR3 is 14 amino acids. The CDR3 loop is CASSKASGPDTQYF. CDR3 coding DNA: TGTGCCAGCAGCAAAGCTTCCGGCCCAGATACGCAGTATTTT.

This clonotype was recorded a few times. The chain employs TRBV5-1 and TRBJ2-2; no clear D gene. The CDR3 spans 15 residues. Germline V gene sequence: CDR1 SGHRS, CDR2 YFSETQ. V lost 4 bases and J lost 2, with 12 bases in between. This CDR3 reads CASSPPAYNTGELFF. The CDR3 DNA follows: TGCGCCAGCAGCCCCCCGGCGTACAACACCGGGGAGCTGTTTTTT. The variable domain in full, completed from reference TRBV5-1 and TRBJ2-2, reads KAGVTQTPRYLIKTRGQQVTLSCSPISGHRSVSWYQQTPGQGLQFLFEYFSETQRNKGNFPGRFSGRQFSNSRSEMNVSTLELGDSALYLCASSPPAYNTGELFFGEGSRLTVL.

This clonotype was counted a single time. J is TRBJ1-2 and V is TRBV24-1, with D hard to call. Between the trimmed V and J ends, which lost 4 bases and 5 bases, there was a span of 19 bases. CDR3 size: 16 residues. Germline assignment: CDR1 KGHDR and CDR2 SFDVKD. The CDR3: CATSDRPGGDGYGYTF. CDR3 bases: TGTGCCACCAGTGACCGACCCGGAGGAGACGGTTATGGCTACACCTTC.

V and J are TRBV6-2 or TRBV6-3 and TRBJ1-1; unclear D gene. V was cut by 5 bases and J by 1 base, with 11 bases left in between. This CDR3 is built from 14 residues. Per germline, CDR1 MNHEY and CDR2 SVGEGT. The CDR3, as DNA: TGTGCCAGCAGTAAAGAAACACCGAACACTGAAGCTTTCTTT. It encodes CASSKETPNTEAFF.

This clonotype was counted between two and nine times. The chain couples TRBV5-1 to TRBJ1-1; the D gene is possibly TRBD1 (5 bases). V was cut by 4 bases and J by 2 bases, with 12 bases left in between. This CDR3 comprises 14 residues. Germline CDR1 reads SGHRS; CDR2 reads YFSETQ. The CDR3 is CASSILDSNTEAFF. The DNA for the CDR3 is TGCGCCAGCAGCATCTTAGACAGCAACACTGAAGCTTTCTTT.

V usage is TRBV10-1 and J usage is TRBJ2-1; 16 nucleotides align to TRBD2. V shed 7 bases, J shed 9 bases, and the junction held 6 bases outside the gene matches. Germline V gives CDR1 WNHNN, CDR2 SYGVQD (reference sequence). The length of the CDR3 is 15 residues. CDR3 region: CASTAGTSGGVEQFF. The CDR3, as DNA: TGCGCCAGCACAGCCGGGACTAGCGGGGGGGTTGAGCAGTTCTTC.

This clonotype was seen ten or more times. The chain has TRBV4-1 and TRBJ2-2; possible D gene TRBD2, 6 bases. V dropped 4 bases and J dropped 4 bases, with 10 bases sitting between them. The CDR3 consists of 14 residues. Germline V gives CDR1 MGHRA, CDR2 YSYEKL. As DNA, the CDR3 is TGCGCCAGCAGCCCGACTAGGGGCACCGGGGAGCTGTTTTTT. As protein: CASSPTRGTGELFF.

The chain uses TRBV20-1 and TRBJ2-1; no firm D call. V was trimmed by 1 base and J by 1 base, leaving 8 bases between them. This CDR3 contains 14 residues. Germline V gene sequence: CDR1 DFQATT, CDR2 SNEGSKA (reference sequence). The DNA for the CDR3 is TGCAGTGCTAGAGCCCAGAGTTCCTACAATGAGCAGTTCTTC. It encodes CSARAQSSYNEQFF.

The chain couples TRBV5-1 to TRBJ1-1, with 8 bases that match TRBD1. The CDR3 contains 17 residues. Germline trimming cut 0 bases from V and 5 bases from J; bases unmatched to any gene: 12. Per germline, CDR1 SGHRS and CDR2 YFSETQ. The chain's CDR3 is CASSLGITGQGATEAFF. The CDR3 nucleotides read TGCGCCAGCAGCTTGGGGATTACTGGGCAGGGGGCAACTGAAGCTTTCTTT.

This clonotype was detected a few times. The chain has TRBV7-9 and TRBJ2-1, with 8 bases identical to TRBD2. Per the germline V gene, CDR1 is SEHNR and CDR2 is FQNEAQ (reference sequence). The CDR3 runs 15 residues. Losses at the gene ends were 2 bases for V and 7 bases for J; bases not matched to a gene: 7. The CDR3 bases are TGTGCCAGCAGCTTAAACTCGATAGCGGGAAATGAGCAGTTCTTC. Translating gives CASSLNSIAGNEQFF.

This clonotype was seen repeatedly, ten times or more. The gene calls are TRBV27 and TRBJ2-3; D is uncertain. Germline V gene sequence: CDR1 MNHEY, CDR2 SMNVEV (reference sequence). Trimming cost V 2 bases and J 2 bases, with 5 bases left between them. The CDR3 has 13 amino acids. In nucleotides, the CDR3 is TGTGCCAGCAGTTTAGGGGTCACAGATACGCAGTATTTT. Encoded protein: CASSLGVTDTQYF.

The sample holds many counts of this clonotype. The genes are TRBV4-1 and TRBJ2-7; D perhaps matches TRBD2 (5 bases). The CDR3 loop spans 15 amino acids. Germline CDR1 and CDR2: MGHRA and YSYEKL. Trimming pared 1 base from V and 7 bases from J, leaving 17 bases between. CDR3 residues: CASSQGGEGIGEQYF. DNA of the CDR3: TGCGCCAGCAGCCAAGGAGGTGAGGGTATCGGGGAGCAGTACTTC.

This clonotype came up a few times. The CDR3 nucleotides are TGCAGTGCTAGAGCAGCCCAGACACTAGAAGCTTTCTTT. Protein: CSARAAQTLEAFF. The rearrangement uses TRBV20-1 and TRBJ1-1; D not resolved. From germline, CDR1 is DFQATT and CDR2 SNEGSKA (reference sequence). This CDR3 is 13 amino acids long. Trimming took off 1 base at V and 8 bases at J, with 14 bases between the two ends.

This clonotype has more than one count but fewer than ten. The chain joins TRBV19 to TRBJ2-1; 10 bases fit TRBD2. The CDR3 runs to 17 residues. The junction had 13 bases not matched to a gene; V was cut back by 4 bases and J by 7 bases. Germline loops: CDR1 LNHDA, CDR2 SQIVND (reference sequence). CDR3 sequence: CASSTLTSGKYGNEQFF. CDR3 DNA: TGTGCCAGTAGTACCCTCACTAGCGGGAAATATGGGAATGAGCAGTTCTTC.

This clonotype occurred many times. The chain is built from TRBV20-1 and TRBJ2-4, with 11 bases identical to TRBD2. Germline assignment: CDR1 DFQATT and CDR2 SNEGSKA (reference sequence). This CDR3 is 17 amino acids long. V was clipped by 0 bases and J by 6 bases; unmatched bases: 10. CDR3 coding DNA: TGCAGTGCTAGAGATGTACTAGCGGGAGCCCCCAGAAACATTCAGTACTTC. As protein: CSARDVLAGAPRNIQYF.